What follows are 3 T cell receptor beta chains derived from one specimen sequenced in a study of blood T cells in healthy people across ages. A second 7 to 11 cycle PCR used barcoded and J-beta primers. TCRdb re-analysed the 5' RACE reads in MiXCR, keeping a single row per CDR3 protein. The sample records fewer than 800,000 distinct CDR3 sequences, about 34% being singletons. Sequencing was done on a sample of blood. These receptors were obtained from a woman of 80 years or more in good health.

This clonotype was counted between two and nine times. This may come from a read error, since a much larger clone is one base off. Because it lacks the conserved phenylalanine or tryptophan at the end, this CDR3 is likely a read error. The chain employs TRBV20-1 and TRBJ2-1, with TRBD2 matching over 8 bases. This CDR3 is 15 amino acids long. Looked up from germline, CDR1 is DFQATT and CDR2 is SNEGSKA (reference sequence). V trimming: 1 base; J trimming: 3 bases; junction bases outside the gene matches: 5. The CDR3 bases are TGCAGTGCTAGAGCCAGCGGGGGCCACTACAATGAGCAGTTCTTA. Its translation is CSARASGGHYNEQFL.

This clonotype was seen at least ten times. The genes are TRBV7-9 and TRBJ1-2; D remains unclear. Germline CDR1 reads SEHNR; CDR2 reads FQNEAQ (reference sequence). V lost 3 bases and J 6 bases, leaving 14 bases between the germline ends. The CDR3 has 14 residues. CDR3 protein: CASSFTASSDGYTF. The CDR3 DNA is TGTGCCAGCAGCTTTACAGCCTCCTCGGATGGCTACACCTTC.

This clonotype was observed a handful of times. The chain is built from TRBV19 and TRBJ1-1; TRBD1 agrees at 10 bases. The V gene's germline CDR1 is LNHDA and CDR2 SQIVND (reference sequence). J lost 8 bases, V lost 6 bases, and 9 bases had no gene match. The CDR3 sequence is 14 residues long. CDR3 coding DNA: TGTGCCAGTAGGCCAGACAGGGGGCCGGGAGAAGCTTTCTTT. It yields the protein CASRPDRGPGEAFF.